These 2 T cell receptor beta chains were sequenced from one sample in a study of cytomegalovirus exposure and HLA in healthy donors. The protocol was immunoSEQ multiplex PCR, while the TCRdb copy is restricted to in-frame clones and leaves out a portion. The sample has roughly 190,000 clones; approximately 89% are singletons. The material sequenced was PBMCs. These receptors all stem from a man aged 30-40 years in good health and CMV-seropositive.

This sequence joins TRBV4-2 and TRBJ2-5; 8 bases agree with TRBD2. This CDR3 comprises 16 residues. J lost 3 bases, V lost 0 bases, and 6 bases had no gene match. Germline CDR1 reads LGHNA; CDR2 reads YNFKEQ. The CDR3 bases are TGTGCCAGCAGCCAAGAAATAGCGGGGCGCGAAGAGACCCAGTACTTC. It translates to CASSQEIAGREETQYF.

This clone was recorded only once. V and J are TRBV10-3 and TRBJ2-1; TRBD2 agrees at 7 bases. Germline CDR1 is ENHRY and CDR2 is SYGVKD. The V gene end was trimmed by 2 bases and the J gene end by 6 bases; junction bases not matched to a gene: 4. This CDR3 region has 14 residues. In DNA form, the CDR3 reads TGTGCCATCAGTGAGGGGGGACTAACCAATGAGCAGTTCTTC. It translates to CAISEGGLTNEQFF.